Each of the 6 T cell receptor beta chains below was sequenced from the same sample in a study of early T cells in non-severe SARS-CoV-2 infection. TCRdb independently ran MiXCR on the 5' RACE reads; one entry per CDR3 protein. This sample has 70,000 to 90,000 distinct CDR3 sequences, with 15% found just once. The sequenced sample was whole blood. These receptors all come from an adult who was a healthcare worker with PCR-confirmed SARS-CoV-2 infection or an uninfected control (not recorded which).

This clonotype was seen a handful of times. The rearrangement links TRBV3-1 to TRBJ2-3, with 15 bases matching TRBD2. This CDR3 comprises 19 residues. V dropped 1 base and J dropped 1; count of bases not matched to a gene: 6. Germline assignment: CDR1 LGHDT and CDR2 YNNKEL (reference sequence). The CDR3 reads CASSQGAGLAGGRTDTQYF. CDR3 DNA sequence: TGTGCCAGCAGCCAAGGGGCGGGACTAGCGGGAGGCCGCACAGATACGCAGTATTTT.

This clonotype was observed many times. The rearrangement uses TRBV2 and TRBJ2-1; no clear D gene. Germline CDR1 SNHLY, CDR2 FYNNEI. Deletions cut 0 bases from V and 7 bases from J, with 10 bases between. This CDR3 comprises 14 residues. CDR3 sequence: CASSEAASYNEQFF. As DNA, the CDR3 is TGTGCCAGCAGTGAAGCTGCCAGTTATAATGAGCAGTTCTTC. The complete variable domain, with remaining parts taken from reference TRBV2 and TRBJ2-1, reads EPEVTQTPSHQVTQMGQEVILRCVPISNHLYFYWYRQILGQKVEFLVSFYNNEISEKSEIFDDQFSVERPDGSNFTLKIRSTKLEDSAMYFCASSEAASYNEQFFGPGTRLTVL.

This clonotype was picked up many times. The chain recombines TRBV29-1 with TRBJ2-3; 8 nucleotides line up with TRBD2. CDR1 is SQVTM and CDR2 is ANQGSEA in the germline V gene. V shed 6 bases, J shed 4 bases, and the junction held 6 bases outside the gene matches. The CDR3 is 13 amino acids. As DNA, the CDR3 is TGCAGCGTCCAGACTAGCGCTGCAGATACGCAGTATTTT. It encodes CSVQTSAADTQYF.

This clonotype was recorded a few times. The chain has TRBV6-1 and TRBJ2-2; tentatively, D is TRBD1 (6 bases). Germline-derived CDR1 and CDR2 are MNHNS and SASEGT. The CDR3 loop spans 16 amino acids. Trimming left V 4 bases short and J 4 bases short, with 16 bases between. The CDR3 region has the DNA TGTGCCAGCAGTGCGGTTGGACAGCGGAGCACCGGGGAGCTGTTTTTT. It is translated as CASSAVGQRSTGELFF.

The V and J genes are TRBV9 and TRBJ2-5; 11 bases agree with TRBD2. In germline, CDR1 is SGDLS, CDR2 YYNGEE. Trimming took 4 bases from V and 1 from J; bases not matched to a gene: 3. The CDR3 has 15 residues. DNA for the CDR3: TGTGCCAGCAGCACTAGCGGGAGTGTCCAAGAGACCCAGTACTTC. It yields the protein CASSTSGSVQETQYF.

The CDR3 reads CSVERGGTDTQYF. CDR3 in DNA: TGCAGCGTTGAGAGGGGTGGCACAGATACGCAGTATTTT. The rearrangement links TRBV29-1 to TRBJ2-3, with D tentatively TRBD1 or TRBD2 (5 bases each). Looked up from germline, CDR1 is SQVTM and CDR2 is ANQGSEA. The CDR3 extends over 13 amino acids. The V end was cut by 3 bases, the J end by 1 base, with 8 bases between.